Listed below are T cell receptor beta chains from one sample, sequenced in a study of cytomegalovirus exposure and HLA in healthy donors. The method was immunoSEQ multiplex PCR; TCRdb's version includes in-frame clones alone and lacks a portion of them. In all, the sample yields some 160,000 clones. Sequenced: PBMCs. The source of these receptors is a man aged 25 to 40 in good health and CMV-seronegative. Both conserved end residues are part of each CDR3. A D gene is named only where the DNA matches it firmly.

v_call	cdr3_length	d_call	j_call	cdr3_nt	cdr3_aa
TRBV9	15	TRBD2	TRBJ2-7	TGTGCCAGCAGCCGACTAGCGGGAGTACCTTACGAGCAGTACTTC	CASSRLAGVPYEQYF
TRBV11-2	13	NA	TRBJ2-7	TGTGCCAGCAGCTTAGGTCATTCCTACGAGCAGTACTTC	CASSLGHSYEQYF
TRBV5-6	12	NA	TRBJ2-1	TGTGCCAGCAGCTCAAAGACAAGGCAACAGTTCTTC	CASSSKTRQQFF
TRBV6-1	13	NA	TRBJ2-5	TGTGCCAGCACCCCCGGGGGACAAGAGACCCAGTACTTC	CASTPGGQETQYF
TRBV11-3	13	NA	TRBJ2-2	TGTGCCAGCAGCTTATCGGACACCGGGGAGCTGTTTTTT	CASSLSDTGELFF
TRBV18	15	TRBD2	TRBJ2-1	TGTGCCAGCTCAGAGACTAGCGGGATCTACAATGAGCAGTTCTTC	CASSETSGIYNEQFF
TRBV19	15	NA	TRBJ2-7	TGTGCCAGTAGTATAGACCGGGACACGGCCTACGAGCAGTACTTC	CASSIDRDTAYEQYF
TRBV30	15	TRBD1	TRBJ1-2	TGTGCCTGGAGCATAGGACAGGGTGGGAACTATGGCTACACCTTC	CAWSIGQGGNYGYTF
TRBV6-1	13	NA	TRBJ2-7	TGTGCCAGCAGTGAAATCTCAGGGTACGAGCAGTACTTC	CASSEISGYEQYF
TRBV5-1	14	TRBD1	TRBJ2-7	TGCGCCAGCAGCTTGGGACAGGGGGCTCACGAGCAGTACTTC	CASSLGQGAHEQYF
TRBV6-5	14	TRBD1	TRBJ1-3	TGTGCCAGCAGTTCTGGGACAGTCGGAAACACCATATATTTT	CASSSGTVGNTIYF
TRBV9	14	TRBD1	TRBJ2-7	TGTGCCAGCAGCCCCACCGGACAGGGCTACGAGCAGTACTTC	CASSPTGQGYEQYF
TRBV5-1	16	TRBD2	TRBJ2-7	TGCGCCAGCAGCTACTTTGGGCTTCGGGGGGTCGACGAGCAGTACTTC	CASSYFGLRGVDEQYF
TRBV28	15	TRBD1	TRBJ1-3	TGTGCCAGCAGTTTAACGACAGGGGCTGGAAACACCATATATTTT	CASSLTTGAGNTIYF
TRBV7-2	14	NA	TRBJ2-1	TGTGCCAGCAGCTTAGGTTTCCCAGACAATGAGCAGTTCTTC	CASSLGFPDNEQFF
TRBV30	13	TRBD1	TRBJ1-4	TGTGCCTGGAGGAGACAGGGTACGGAAAAACTGTTTTTT	CAWRRQGTEKLFF
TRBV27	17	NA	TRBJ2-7	TGTGCCAGCAGTTTGGAGTTCGGCGGCAGCCAGACCTACGAGCAGTACTTC	CASSLEFGGSQTYEQYF
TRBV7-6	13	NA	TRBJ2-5	TGTGCCAGCAGCGCTGGGGGGTGGGAGACCCAGTACTTC	CASSAGGWETQYF
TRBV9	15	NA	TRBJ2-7	TGTGCCAGCAGCCCCTCCGGGACATCCTACTACGAGCAGTACTTC	CASSPSGTSYYEQYF
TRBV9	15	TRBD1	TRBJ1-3	TGTGCCAGCAGCGTAAATGCAGGGGGTATGAACACCATATATTTT	CASSVNAGGMNTIYF
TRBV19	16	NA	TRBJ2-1	TGTGCCAGTAGTATAGATCGCGGGAACACCTACAATGAGCAGTTCTTC	CASSIDRGNTYNEQFF
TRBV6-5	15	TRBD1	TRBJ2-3	TGTGCCAGCAGGAAACAGGGGGCTGGAACAGATACGCAGTATTTT	CASRKQGAGTDTQYF
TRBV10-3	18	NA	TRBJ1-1	TGTGCCATCAGTGAGTCCCTTGGCGAGGCAGGGATGAGAGCTGAAGCTTTCTTT	CAISESLGEAGMRAEAFF
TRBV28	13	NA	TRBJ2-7	TGTGCCAGCAGAGCAGGGCGCCACTACGAGCAGTACTTC	CASRAGRHYEQYF